The 17 T cell receptor beta chains reported below all come from one sample, sequenced in a study of T cells in narcolepsy listed by TCRdb under 2018. The method behind the library was the immunoSEQ multiplex PCR assay. What TCRdb holds here is the immuneACCESS table cut down to in-frame rearrangements. Part of the clones is not present; checked against another copy, under half of the missing clones reflect an unresolved V gene, and the others are unexplained. The sample table lists 25,000 to 35,000 clones, roughly 78% of them with a count of one. About 6% of the sample rests with the top ten. The sequencing input was memory (CD45RA-) CD4+ T cells from blood. Explained via the paper, the cell subset or site label denotes: memory T cells sorted ex vivo from peripheral blood. All receptors derive from a human donor in good health.

The V and J genes are TRBV5-1 and TRBJ2-5; 8 bases are a match to TRBD1. Trimming took 7 bases from V and 2 from J; bases not matched to a gene: 10. Germline V gives CDR1 SGHRS, CDR2 YFSETQ. The CDR3 spans 15 residues. Here the CDR3 reads CASSGQGITQETQYF. For the CDR3, the DNA is TGCGCCAGCTCCGGACAGGGAATCACACAAGAGACCCAGTACTTC. The variable domain in full, completed from reference TRBV5-1 and TRBJ2-5, reads KAGVTQTPRYLIKTRGQQVTLSCSPISGHRSVSWYQQTPGQGLQFLFEYFSETQRNKGNFPGRFSGRQFSNSRSEMNVSTLELGDSALYLCASSGQGITQETQYFGPGTRLLVL.

The chain carries TRBV11-2 and TRBJ2-7, with 7 bases matching TRBD2. With 4 bases clipped from V and 1 base from J, the junction kept 7 bases outside the gene matches. The V gene's germline CDR1 is SGHAT and CDR2 FQNNGV. The CDR3 loop spans 15 amino acids. CDR3 sequence: CASSSPGGKSYEQYF. The DNA for the CDR3 is TGTGCCAGCAGCTCGCCGGGGGGAAAATCCTACGAGCAGTACTTC.

This chain connects TRBV6-1 to TRBJ1-6; TRBD1 aligns across 9 bases. Unmatched junction bases numbered 7, after V lost 6 bases and J lost 7 bases. Germline lookup yields CDR1 MNHNS and CDR2 SASEGT. This CDR3 region has 15 residues. The CDR3: CASRGTGRGNSPLHF. The CDR3 nucleotides are TGTGCCAGCAGGGGGACAGGGCGAGGAAATTCACCCCTCCACTTT.

Note on this clone: Other DNA sequences from this sample encode an identical CDR3 as well. J is TRBJ2-3 and V is TRBV6-1; D unresolved. CDR1 is MNHNS and CDR2 is SASEGT in the germline V gene. This CDR3 is 15 amino acids long. Trimming took 4 bases from V and 3 from J, leaving 14 bases between them. The CDR3 is CASSAAGSVTDTQYF. In nucleotides, the CDR3 is TGTGCCAGCAGTGCCGCAGGTAGTGTAACAGATACGCAGTATTTT.

The chain is built from TRBV5-1 and TRBJ2-7; D is tentatively TRBD1 or TRBD2 (6 bases each). With 2 bases removed from V and 5 bases from J, the gap between germline ends came to 23 bases. This CDR3 is built from 17 residues. Looked up from germline, CDR1 is SGHRS and CDR2 is YFSETQ. The CDR3 DNA is TGCGCCAGCAGCTTCAGGGGACTGGAACCCAGGAGGGACGAGCAGTACTTC. It yields the protein CASSFRGLEPRRDEQYF.

V gene TRBV6-5 combines with J gene TRBJ2-3; D gene unclear. The CDR3 extends over 12 amino acids. V was clipped by 6 bases and J by 3 bases, with 7 bases between them. The germline CDR1 and CDR2 sequences are MNHEY and SVGAGI. The CDR3 is CASRDTTDTQYF. The CDR3, as DNA: TGTGCCAGCAGAGACACGACAGATACGCAGTATTTT.

Comments on this clone: This sample also contains other DNA sequences that code for the same CDR3. The rearrangement links TRBV10-1 to TRBJ2-7; D is unclear. CDR1 and CDR2 from the germline V gene are WNHNN and SYGVQD (reference sequence). There are 12 residues in the CDR3. Trimming stripped 3 bases from V and 3 bases from J, with 6 bases between. The CDR3 DNA sequence: TGCGCCAGCAGTGATGGTGGCTACGAGCAGTACTTC. Its protein is CASSDGGYEQYF.

This chain links TRBV7-3 with TRBJ2-7; D might be TRBD1 or TRBD2, each matching 5 bases. CDR3 length equals 15 residues. The germline V gene has CDR1 SGHTA and CDR2 FQGTGA. Trimming pared 9 bases from V and 7 bases from J, leaving 25 bases between. The chain's CDR3 is CARGPEGQRMGEQYF. CDR3 DNA: TGTGCCAGGGGGCCCGAGGGGCAGAGGATGGGGGAGCAGTACTTC. Full variable domain (outside the CDR3, taken from reference TRBV7-3 and TRBJ2-7): GAGVSQTPSNKVTEKGKYVELRCDPISGHTALYWYRQSLGQGPEFLIYFQGTGAADDSGLPNDRFFAVRPEGSVSTLKIQRTERGDSAVYLCARGPEGQRMGEQYFGPGTRLTVT.

The chain joins TRBV5-1 to TRBJ1-3, with D tentatively TRBD1 (6 bases). CDR3 size: 17 residues. The V gene lost 0 bases and the J gene lost 0 bases, with 13 bases spanning the gap. Germline CDR1 is SGHRS and CDR2 is YFSETQ. CDR3 protein: CASSLATGRSSGNTIYF. The DNA for the CDR3 is TGCGCCAGCAGCTTGGCCACAGGGCGCAGCTCTGGAAACACCATATATTTT.

The chain combines TRBV10-1 with TRBJ2-7; 10 nucleotides agree with TRBD1. The V gene's germline CDR1 is WNHNN and CDR2 SYGVQD (reference sequence). After removal of 8 bases from V and 6 bases from J, the junction contained 1 base not matched to a gene. The CDR3 loop spans 11 amino acids. DNA for the CDR3: TGCGCCAGCGGGACAGGGGCCGAGCAGTACTTC. Translation: CASGTGAEQYF.

This clone showed up just a few times. The rearrangement joins TRBV19 to TRBJ1-1; the D is unclear. Germline-derived CDR1 and CDR2 are LNHDA and SQIVND (reference sequence). The V gene lost 7 bases and the J gene lost 4 bases, with 7 bases spanning the gap. This CDR3 has 11 residues. In nucleotides, the CDR3 is TGTGCCAGTATTTGGGGCACTGAAGCTTTCTTT. Protein product: CASIWGTEAFF.

The chain couples TRBV5-1 to TRBJ2-1; 8 bases are shared with TRBD2. Germline CDR1 SGHRS, CDR2 YFSETQ. There are 16 residues in the CDR3. Trimming cost V 0 bases and J 0 bases; bases outside gene matches: 2. The CDR3 spells CASSLGSGISYNEQFF. CDR3 bases: TGCGCCAGCAGCTTGGGTAGCGGGATCTCCTACAATGAGCAGTTCTTC. Supplemented by reference TRBV5-1 and TRBJ2-1, the full variable domain reads KAGVTQTPRYLIKTRGQQVTLSCSPISGHRSVSWYQQTPGQGLQFLFEYFSETQRNKGNFPGRFSGRQFSNSRSEMNVSTLELGDSALYLCASSLGSGISYNEQFFGPGTRLTVL.

This clone is labeled as medium-sized. The rearrangement links TRBV5-1 to TRBJ2-6; no reliable D call. The CDR3 runs 15 residues. CDR1 is SGHRS, CDR2 YFSETQ, per germline. The ends were cut back, 2 bases at V and 4 bases at J, with 10 bases in the middle. The CDR3 spells CASSLIGEGANVLTF. The CDR3 region has the DNA TGCGCCAGCAGCTTAATCGGAGAGGGGGCCAACGTCCTGACTTTC. The full variable domain, its missing parts supplied by reference TRBV5-1 and TRBJ2-6, is KAGVTQTPRYLIKTRGQQVTLSCSPISGHRSVSWYQQTPGQGLQFLFEYFSETQRNKGNFPGRFSGRQFSNSRSEMNVSTLELGDSALYLCASSLIGEGANVLTFGAGSRLTVL.

The chain links TRBV4-1 to TRBJ2-5; D tentatively fits TRBD1 or TRBD2 (6 bases each). Trimming left V 3 bases short and J 4 bases short, with 30 bases between. This CDR3 is 20 amino acids long. Germline V gene lookup returns CDR1 MGHRA and CDR2 YSYEKL. CDR3 amino acids: CASSQVLLRSRSGGLETQYF. Written as DNA, the CDR3 is TGCGCCAGCAGCCAGGTGCTTCTACGCAGTAGGTCTGGGGGGCTAGAGACCCAGTACTTC.

The chain links TRBV7-2 to TRBJ1-4; TRBD1 is a possible D gene (5 bases). Germline lookup yields CDR1 SGHTA and CDR2 FQGNSA. The CDR3 length is 15 residues. Trimming removed 1 base at V and 6 bases at J, with 12 bases between. The CDR3 spells CASSLVVGADEKLFF. For the CDR3, the DNA is TGTGCCAGCAGCTTAGTTGTAGGGGCTGATGAAAAACTGTTTTTT.

In DNA form, the CDR3 reads TGTGCCAGCAGCGGGACAGGGTTTGAGGAGACCCAGTACTTC. Translation: CASSGTGFEETQYF. This chain joins TRBV2 and TRBJ2-5; 9 nucleotides agree with TRBD1. The trim removed 6 bases at V and 5 bases at J, leaving 7 bases unmatched. CDR1 SNHLY and CDR2 FYNNEI come from the germline V gene. CDR3 length: 14 residues.

This chain connects TRBV7-2 to TRBJ2-3; 7 bases map to TRBD1. J lost 2 bases, V lost 4 bases, and 3 bases had no gene match. Germline CDR1 SGHTA, CDR2 FQGNSA. The CDR3 runs 14 residues. As DNA, the CDR3 is TGTGCCAGCAGCTCGGGACAGCTCACAGATACGCAGTATTTT. Its translation: CASSSGQLTDTQYF.